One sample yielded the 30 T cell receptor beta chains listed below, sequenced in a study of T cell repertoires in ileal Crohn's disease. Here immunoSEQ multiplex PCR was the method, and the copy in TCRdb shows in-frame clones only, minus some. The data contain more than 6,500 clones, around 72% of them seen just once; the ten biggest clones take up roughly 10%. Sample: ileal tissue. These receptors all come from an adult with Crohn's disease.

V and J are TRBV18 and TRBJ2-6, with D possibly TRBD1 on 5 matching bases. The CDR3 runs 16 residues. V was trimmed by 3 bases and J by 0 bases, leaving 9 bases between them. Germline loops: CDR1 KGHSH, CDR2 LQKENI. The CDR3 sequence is CASSPDQGSGANVLTF. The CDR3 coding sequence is TGTGCCAGCTCACCTGATCAGGGCTCTGGGGCCAACGTCCTGACTTTC.

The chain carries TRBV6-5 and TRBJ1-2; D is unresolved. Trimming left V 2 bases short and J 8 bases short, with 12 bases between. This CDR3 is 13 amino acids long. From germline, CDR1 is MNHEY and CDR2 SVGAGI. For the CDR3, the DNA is TGTGCCAGCAGTTACATGAGTGCGGGGGGCTACACCTTC. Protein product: CASSYMSAGGYTF.

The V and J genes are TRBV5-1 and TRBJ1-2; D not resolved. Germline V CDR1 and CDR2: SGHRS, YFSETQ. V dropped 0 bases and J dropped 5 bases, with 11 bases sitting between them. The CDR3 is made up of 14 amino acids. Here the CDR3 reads CASSLEPGWYGYTF. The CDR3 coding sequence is TGCGCCAGCAGCTTGGAACCGGGTTGGTATGGCTACACCTTC.

This CDR3 is CASSSRQGYGYTF. As DNA, the CDR3 is TGTGCCAGCAGTTCCCGACAGGGCTATGGCTACACCTTC. The chain uses TRBV27 and TRBJ1-2, with TRBD1 identical over 7 bases. This CDR3 is built from 13 residues. The germline gives CDR1 MNHEY, CDR2 SMNVEV (reference sequence). The V gene end was trimmed by 4 bases and the J gene end by 4 bases; junction bases not matched to a gene: 3.

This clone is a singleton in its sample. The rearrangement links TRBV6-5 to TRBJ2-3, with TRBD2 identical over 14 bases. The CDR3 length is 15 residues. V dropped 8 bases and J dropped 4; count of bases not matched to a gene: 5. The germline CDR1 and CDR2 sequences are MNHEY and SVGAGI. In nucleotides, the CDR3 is TGTGCCAGCCGCAGACTAGCGGGAGGGGCAGATACGCAGTATTTT. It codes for CASRRLAGGADTQYF.

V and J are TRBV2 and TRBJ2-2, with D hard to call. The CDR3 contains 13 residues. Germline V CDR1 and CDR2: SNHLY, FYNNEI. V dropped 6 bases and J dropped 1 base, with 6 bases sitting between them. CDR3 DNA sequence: TGTGCCAGCAGACGGTTGAACACCGGGGAGCTGTTTTTT. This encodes CASRRLNTGELFF. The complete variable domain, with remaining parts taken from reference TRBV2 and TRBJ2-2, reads EPEVTQTPSHQVTQMGQEVILRCVPISNHLYFYWYRQILGQKVEFLVSFYNNEISEKSEIFDDQFSVERPDGSNFTLKIRSTKLEDSAMYFCASRRLNTGELFFGEGSRLTVL.

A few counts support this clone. The CDR3 is CASSLGQGGFDEQYF. The CDR3 DNA is TGTGCCAGCAGCTTGGGACAGGGGGGTTTCGACGAGCAGTACTTC. The chain uses TRBV5-4 and TRBJ2-7, with TRBD1 matching 9 bases. The CDR3 spans 15 residues. Trimming removed 0 bases from V and 5 bases from J; junction bases left unmatched: 6. CDR1 SGHNT and CDR2 YYREEE come from the germline V gene (reference sequence).

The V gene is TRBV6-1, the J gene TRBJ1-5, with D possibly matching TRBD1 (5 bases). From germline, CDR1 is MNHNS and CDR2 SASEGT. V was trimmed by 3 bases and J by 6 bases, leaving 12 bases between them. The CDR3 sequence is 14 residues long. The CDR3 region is CASSDSGGTQPQHF. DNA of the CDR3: TGTGCCAGCAGTGACTCCGGGGGTACTCAGCCCCAGCATTTT.

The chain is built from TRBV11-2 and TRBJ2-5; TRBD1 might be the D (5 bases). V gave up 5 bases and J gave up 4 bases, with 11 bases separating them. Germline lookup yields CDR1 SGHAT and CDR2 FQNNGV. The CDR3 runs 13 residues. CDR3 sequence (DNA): TGTGCCAGCAGCCCAGGGTTCCGAGAGACCCAGTACTTC. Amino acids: CASSPGFRETQYF.

CDR3 sequence: CASSLRGNQPQHF. The CDR3 DNA reads TGCGCCAGCAGCTTGCGCGGGAATCAGCCCCAGCATTTT. The chain employs TRBV5-1 and TRBJ1-5; no reliable D call. CDR3 length: 13 amino acids. V lost 1 base, J lost 4 bases, and 6 bases lay in between. CDR1 is SGHRS and CDR2 is YFSETQ in the germline V gene.

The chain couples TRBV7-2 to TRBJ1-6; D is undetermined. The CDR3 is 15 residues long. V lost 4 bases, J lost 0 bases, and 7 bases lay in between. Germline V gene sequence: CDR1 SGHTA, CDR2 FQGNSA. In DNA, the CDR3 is TGTGCCAGCAGCTCAAGGAGCTCCTATAATTCACCCCTCCACTTT. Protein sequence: CASSSRSSYNSPLHF.

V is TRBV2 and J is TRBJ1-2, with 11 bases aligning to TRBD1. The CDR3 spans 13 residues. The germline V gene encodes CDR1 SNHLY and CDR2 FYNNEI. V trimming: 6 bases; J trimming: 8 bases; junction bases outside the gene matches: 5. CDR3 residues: CASSEDRGRGYTF. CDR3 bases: TGTGCCAGCAGCGAGGACAGGGGGCGAGGCTACACCTTC. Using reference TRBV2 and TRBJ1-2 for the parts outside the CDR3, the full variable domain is EPEVTQTPSHQVTQMGQEVILRCVPISNHLYFYWYRQILGQKVEFLVSFYNNEISEKSEIFDDQFSVERPDGSNFTLKIRSTKLEDSAMYFCASSEDRGRGYTFGSGTRLTVV.

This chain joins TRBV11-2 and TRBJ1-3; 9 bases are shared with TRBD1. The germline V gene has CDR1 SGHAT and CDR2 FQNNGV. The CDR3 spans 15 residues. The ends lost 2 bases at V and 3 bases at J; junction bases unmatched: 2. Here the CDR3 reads CASSLRDRDGNTIYF. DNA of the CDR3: TGTGCCAGCAGCTTACGGGACAGGGATGGAAACACCATATATTTT.

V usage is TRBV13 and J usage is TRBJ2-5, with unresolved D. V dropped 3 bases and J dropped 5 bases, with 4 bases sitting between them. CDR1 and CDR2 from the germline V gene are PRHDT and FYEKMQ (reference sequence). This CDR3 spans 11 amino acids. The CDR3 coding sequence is TGTGCCAGCAGCTTCGGGGAGACCCAGTACTTC. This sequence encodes CASSFGETQYF. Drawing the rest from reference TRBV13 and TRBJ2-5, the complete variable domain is AAGVIQSPRHLIKEKRETATLKCYPIPRHDTVYWYQQGPGQDPQFLISFYEKMQSDKGSIPDRFSAQQFSDYHSELNMSSLELGDSALYFCASSFGETQYFGPGTRLLVL.

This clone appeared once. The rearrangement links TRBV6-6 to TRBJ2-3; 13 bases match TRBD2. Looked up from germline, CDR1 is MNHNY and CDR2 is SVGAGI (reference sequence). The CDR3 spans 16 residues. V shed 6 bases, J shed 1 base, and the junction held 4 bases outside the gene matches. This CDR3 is CASRTTSGGRTDTQYF. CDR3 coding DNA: TGTGCCAGCAGGACGACTAGCGGGGGGCGCACAGATACGCAGTATTTT.

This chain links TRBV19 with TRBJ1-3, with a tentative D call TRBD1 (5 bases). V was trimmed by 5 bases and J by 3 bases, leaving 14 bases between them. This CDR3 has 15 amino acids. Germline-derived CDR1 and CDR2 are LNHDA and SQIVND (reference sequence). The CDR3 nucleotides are TGTGCCAGTAGTGGGGCAAACAGGCTTGGAAACACCATATATTTT. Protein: CASSGANRLGNTIYF.

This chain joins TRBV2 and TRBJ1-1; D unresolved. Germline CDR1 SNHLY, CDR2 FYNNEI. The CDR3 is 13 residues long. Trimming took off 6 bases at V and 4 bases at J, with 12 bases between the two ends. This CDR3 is CASSPLRSTEAFF. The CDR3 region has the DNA TGTGCCAGCAGCCCACTTCGGTCCACTGAAGCTTTCTTT.

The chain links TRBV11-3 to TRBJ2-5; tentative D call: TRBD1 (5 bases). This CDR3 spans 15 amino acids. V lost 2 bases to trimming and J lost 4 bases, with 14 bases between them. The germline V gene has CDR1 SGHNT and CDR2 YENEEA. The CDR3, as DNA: TGTGCCAGCAGCTTAAGCCAGGGCTTAAGAGAGACCCAGTACTTC. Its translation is CASSLSQGLRETQYF.

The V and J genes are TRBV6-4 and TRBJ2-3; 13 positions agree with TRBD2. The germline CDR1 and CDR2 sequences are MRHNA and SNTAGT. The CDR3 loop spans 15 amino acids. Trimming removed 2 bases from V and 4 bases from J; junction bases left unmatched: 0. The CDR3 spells CASSDGTSGADTQYF. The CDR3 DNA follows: TGTGCCAGCAGTGACGGGACTAGCGGGGCAGATACGCAGTATTTT.

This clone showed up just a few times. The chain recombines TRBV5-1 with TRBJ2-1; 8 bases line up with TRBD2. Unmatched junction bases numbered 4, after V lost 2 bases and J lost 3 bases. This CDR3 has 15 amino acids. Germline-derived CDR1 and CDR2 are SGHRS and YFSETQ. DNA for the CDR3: TGCGCCAGCAGCTTAGCGGGGGTAATCTACAATGAGCAGTTCTTC. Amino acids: CASSLAGVIYNEQFF.

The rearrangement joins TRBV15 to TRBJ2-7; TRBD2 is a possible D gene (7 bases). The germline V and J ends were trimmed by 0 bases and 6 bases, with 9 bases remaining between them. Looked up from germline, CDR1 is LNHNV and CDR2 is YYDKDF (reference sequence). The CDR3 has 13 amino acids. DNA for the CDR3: TGTGCCACCAGCAGAGATAGGGGGGGCGAGCAGTACTTC. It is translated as CATSRDRGGEQYF.

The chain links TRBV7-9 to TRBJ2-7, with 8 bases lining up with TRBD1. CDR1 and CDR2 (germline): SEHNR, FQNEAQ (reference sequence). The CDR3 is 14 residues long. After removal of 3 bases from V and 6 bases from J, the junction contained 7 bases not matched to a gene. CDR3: CASSFPGQEGEQYF. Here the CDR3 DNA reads TGTGCCAGCAGCTTTCCGGGACAGGAGGGCGAGCAGTACTTC.

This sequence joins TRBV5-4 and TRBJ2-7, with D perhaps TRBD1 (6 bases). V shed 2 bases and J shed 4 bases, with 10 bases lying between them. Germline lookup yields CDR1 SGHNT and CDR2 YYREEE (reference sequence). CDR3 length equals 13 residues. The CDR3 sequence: CASSLGQQYEQYF. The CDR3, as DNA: TGTGCCAGCAGCTTAGGACAGCAATACGAGCAGTACTTC.

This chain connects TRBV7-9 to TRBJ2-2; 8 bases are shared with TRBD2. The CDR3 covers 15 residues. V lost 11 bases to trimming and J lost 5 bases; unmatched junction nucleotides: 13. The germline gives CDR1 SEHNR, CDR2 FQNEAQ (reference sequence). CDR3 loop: CALGREGQATGELFF. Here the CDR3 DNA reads TGTGCCTTGGGACGGGAGGGCCAGGCAACCGGGGAGCTGTTTTTT.

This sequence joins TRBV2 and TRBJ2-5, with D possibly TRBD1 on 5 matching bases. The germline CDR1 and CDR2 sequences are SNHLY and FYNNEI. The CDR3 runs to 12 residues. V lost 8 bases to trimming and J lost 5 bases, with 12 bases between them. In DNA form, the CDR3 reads TGTGCCAGCTGGAGACAGCCGGAGACCCAGTACTTC. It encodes CASWRQPETQYF.

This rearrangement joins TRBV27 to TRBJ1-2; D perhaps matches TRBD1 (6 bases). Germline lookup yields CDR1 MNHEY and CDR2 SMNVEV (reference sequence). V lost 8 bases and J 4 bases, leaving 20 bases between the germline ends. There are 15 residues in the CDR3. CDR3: CASRTFGQPFYGYTF. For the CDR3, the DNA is TGTGCCAGCCGTACTTTCGGACAGCCGTTCTATGGCTACACCTTC.

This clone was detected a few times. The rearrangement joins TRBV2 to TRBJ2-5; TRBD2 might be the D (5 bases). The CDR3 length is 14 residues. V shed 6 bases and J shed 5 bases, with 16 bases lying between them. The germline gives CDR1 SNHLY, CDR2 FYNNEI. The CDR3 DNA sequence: TGTGCCAGCAGCTCGAAGGAGGCCTCGGAGACCCAGTACTTC. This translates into CASSSKEASETQYF. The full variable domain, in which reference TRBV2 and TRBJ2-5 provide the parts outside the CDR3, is EPEVTQTPSHQVTQMGQEVILRCVPISNHLYFYWYRQILGQKVEFLVSFYNNEISEKSEIFDDQFSVERPDGSNFTLKIRSTKLEDSAMYFCASSSKEASETQYFGPGTRLLVL.

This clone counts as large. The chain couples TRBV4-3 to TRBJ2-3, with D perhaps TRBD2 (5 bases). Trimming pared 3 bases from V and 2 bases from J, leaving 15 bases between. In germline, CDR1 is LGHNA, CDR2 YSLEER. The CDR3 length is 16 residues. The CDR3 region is CASSQGSKLFTDTQYF. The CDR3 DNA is TGCGCCAGCAGCCAGGGGAGCAAACTATTCACAGATACGCAGTATTTT.

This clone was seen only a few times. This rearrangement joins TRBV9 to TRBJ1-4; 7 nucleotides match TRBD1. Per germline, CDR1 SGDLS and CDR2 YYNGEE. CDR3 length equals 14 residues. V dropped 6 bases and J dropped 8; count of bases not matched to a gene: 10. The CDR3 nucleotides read TGTGCCAGCACCTTGACAGGGTCTGGCGAAAAACTGTTTTTT. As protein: CASTLTGSGEKLFF.

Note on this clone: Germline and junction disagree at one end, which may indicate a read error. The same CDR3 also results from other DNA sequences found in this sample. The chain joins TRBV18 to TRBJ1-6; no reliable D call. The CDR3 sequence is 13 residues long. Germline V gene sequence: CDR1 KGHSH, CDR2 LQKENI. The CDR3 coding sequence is TGTGCCAGCTCACTCCCGGTTGATTCACCCCTTCACTTT. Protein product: CASSLPVDSPLHF.